The clone carrying this TCR beta chain has a single count. The record originates from a study of blood T cell repertoires in COVID-19. For the study at large: Samples taken during acute and convalescent COVID-19 were collected in the United States, Italy and Spain. The analysed material was cDNA or gDNA that came from T cells, B-cell-depleted T cells, or PBMCs.

Sequenced by immunoSEQ multiplex PCR; TCRdb stores in-frame clones only, minus some. There are around 140,000 clones in the sample; around 86% occur only once, and around 11% lies in the top ten. The length of the CDR3 is 14 residues. V dropped 4 bases and J dropped 3; count of bases not matched to a gene: 2. Germline V lookup: CDR1 MNHEY, CDR2 SMNVEV (reference sequence). Participant age was roughly 18 to 100 years, and participants resided in roughly 25 US areas. Participants had their cohort set by participant-reported clinical history. This TCR was sampled from a man aged 55 to 70 who had recovered from COVID-19. The rearrangement links TRBV27 to TRBJ1-5; 8 bases are a match to TRBD1. The sample was PBMCs or T cells enriched from blood (not recorded which). CDR3 DNA sequence: TGTGCCAGCAGTTACAGGGGGGACAATCAGCCCCAGCATTTT. It translates to CASSYRGDNQPQHF.